This TCR beta chain was captured in a study of CD8+ T cells in alopecia areata. Findings and limits, study-wide: Tofacitinib significantly reduced both scalp clonality and expanded CD8+ clones among the top 100.

Trimming cost V 3 bases and J 7 bases, with 12 bases left between them. CDR3 length: 12 residues. Germline assignment: CDR1 SQVTM and CDR2 ANQGSEA. cDNA reverse transcribed from extracted RNA served as the sequencing template. Produced via immunoSEQ multiplex PCR; TCRdb's table is partial and in-frame only. This table has some 99,000 clones, roughly three fifths appearing once. Sample treatment: oral pan-JAK inhibitor, 5-10 mg twice daily. Both peripheral blood and punch biopsies of lesional scalp skin were obtained from patients who had alopecia areata. About this clone: Antigen specificity is unknown.

V is TRBV29-1 and J is TRBJ1-2; tentatively, D is TRBD1 (5 bases). This specimen consisted of CD8+ T cells sorted from blood, obtained at week 4, from a patient treated with tofacitinib. This clonotype was obtained from a human donor with alopecia areata. CDR3 nucleotides: TGCAGCGTTGATACAGGCTGGCTTGGCTACACCTTC. Translated, it gives CSVDTGWLGYTF.